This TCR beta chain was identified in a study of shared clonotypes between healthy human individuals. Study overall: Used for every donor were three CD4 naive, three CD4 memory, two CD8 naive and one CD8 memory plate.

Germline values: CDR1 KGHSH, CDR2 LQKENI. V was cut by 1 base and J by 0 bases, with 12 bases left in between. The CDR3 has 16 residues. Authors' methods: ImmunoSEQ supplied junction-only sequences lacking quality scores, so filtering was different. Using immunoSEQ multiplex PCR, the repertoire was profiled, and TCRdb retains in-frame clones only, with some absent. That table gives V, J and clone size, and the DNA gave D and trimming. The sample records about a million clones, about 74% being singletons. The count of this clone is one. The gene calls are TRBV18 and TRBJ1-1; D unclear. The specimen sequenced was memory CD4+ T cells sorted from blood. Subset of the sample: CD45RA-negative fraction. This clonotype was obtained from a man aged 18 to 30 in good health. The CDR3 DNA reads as TGTGCCAGCTCACCACGCCGCTCCCCAGTGAACACTGAAGCTTTCTTT. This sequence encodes CASSPRRSPVNTEAFF.